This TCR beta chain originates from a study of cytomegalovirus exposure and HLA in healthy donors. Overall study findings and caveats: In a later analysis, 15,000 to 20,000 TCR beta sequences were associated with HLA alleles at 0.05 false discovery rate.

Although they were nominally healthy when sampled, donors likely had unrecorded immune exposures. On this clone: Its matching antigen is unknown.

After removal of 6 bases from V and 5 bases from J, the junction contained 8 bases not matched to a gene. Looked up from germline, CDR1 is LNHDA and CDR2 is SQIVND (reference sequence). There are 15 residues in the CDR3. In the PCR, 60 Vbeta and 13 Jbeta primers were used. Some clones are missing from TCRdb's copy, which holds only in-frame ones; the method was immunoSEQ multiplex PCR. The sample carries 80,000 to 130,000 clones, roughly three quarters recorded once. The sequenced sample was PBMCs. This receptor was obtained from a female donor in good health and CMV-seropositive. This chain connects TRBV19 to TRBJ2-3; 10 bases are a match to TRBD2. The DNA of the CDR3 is TGTGCCAGTAGCCTTCTAGCGGGAGTGGGAGATACGCAGTATTTT. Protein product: CASSLLAGVGDTQYF.